This T cell receptor (beta chain) was found in a study of blood T cell repertoires in COVID-19. Study-level information: Sites in the United States, Italy and Spain provided acute and convalescent COVID-19 samples.

Per the authors' pipeline: Scientists estimated how many nucleated cells there were by amplifying reference gene primers. The repertoire was sequenced with immunoSEQ multiplex PCR; TCRdb's copy has only in-frame clones and lacks some. The V and J calls and clone size were taken over from that table, and D and trimming were inferred from the DNA. This table holds about 45,000 clones, around 85% found once. Germline V gene sequence: CDR1 SGHNT, CDR2 YYREEE (reference sequence). This CDR3 has 16 residues. The V and J ends lost 0 bases and 2 bases, in that order; junction bases with no gene match: 4. Sequencing was done on a sample of peripheral blood. The sequence was collected from a woman of 80 years or more with acute or convalescent COVID-19. The chain uses TRBV5-4 and TRBJ2-1; 8 bases are shared with TRBD2. The CDR3 DNA reads TGTGCCAGCAGCTTGGGCGGCGGGGGGACCTACAATGAGCAGTTCTTC. This sequence encodes CASSLGGGGTYNEQFF. The variable domain in full, completed from reference TRBV5-4 and TRBJ2-1, reads ETGVTQSPTHLIKTRGQQVTLRCSSQSGHNTVSWYQQALGQGPQFIFQYYREEENGRGNFPPRFSGLQFPNYSSELNVNALELDDSALYLCASSLGGGGTYNEQFFGPGTRLTVL.